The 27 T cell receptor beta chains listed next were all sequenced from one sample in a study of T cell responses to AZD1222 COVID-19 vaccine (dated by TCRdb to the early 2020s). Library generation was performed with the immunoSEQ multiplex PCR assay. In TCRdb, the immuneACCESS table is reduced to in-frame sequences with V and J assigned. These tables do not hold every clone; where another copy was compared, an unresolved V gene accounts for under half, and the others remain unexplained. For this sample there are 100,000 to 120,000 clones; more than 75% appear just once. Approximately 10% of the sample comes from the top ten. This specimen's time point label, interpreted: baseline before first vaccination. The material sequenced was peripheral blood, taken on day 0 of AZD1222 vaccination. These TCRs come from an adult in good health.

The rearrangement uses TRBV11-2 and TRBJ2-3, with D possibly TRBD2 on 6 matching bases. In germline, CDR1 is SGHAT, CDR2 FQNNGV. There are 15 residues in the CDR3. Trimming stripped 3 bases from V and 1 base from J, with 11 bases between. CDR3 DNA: TGTGCCAGCAGCTTCCGGGGAGGAGGCACAGATACGCAGTATTTT. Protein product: CASSFRGGGTDTQYF.

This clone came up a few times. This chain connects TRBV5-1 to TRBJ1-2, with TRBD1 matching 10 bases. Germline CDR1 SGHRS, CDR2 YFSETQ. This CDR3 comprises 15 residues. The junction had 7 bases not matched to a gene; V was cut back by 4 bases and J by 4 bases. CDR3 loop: CASSGAGTGVYGYTF. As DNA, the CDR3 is TGCGCCAGCAGCGGCGCCGGGACAGGGGTCTATGGCTACACCTTC.

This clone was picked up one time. CDR3 nucleotide sequence: TGTGCCAGCAGCCAAGATCGCATTGTCGACGGTGCCAAAAACATTCAGTACTTC. Protein product: CASSQDRIVDGAKNIQYF. The genes are TRBV14 and TRBJ2-4; D unclear. This CDR3 has 18 amino acids. CDR1 is SGHDN and CDR2 is FVKESK in the germline V gene. V dropped 0 bases and J dropped 1 base, with 16 bases sitting between them.

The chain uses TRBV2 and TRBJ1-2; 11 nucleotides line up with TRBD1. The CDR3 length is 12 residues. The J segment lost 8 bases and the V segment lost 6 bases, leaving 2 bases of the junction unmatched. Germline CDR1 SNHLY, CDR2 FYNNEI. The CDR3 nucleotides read TGTGCCAGCAGGGACAGGGGGCAAGGCTACACCTTC. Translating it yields CASRDRGQGYTF.

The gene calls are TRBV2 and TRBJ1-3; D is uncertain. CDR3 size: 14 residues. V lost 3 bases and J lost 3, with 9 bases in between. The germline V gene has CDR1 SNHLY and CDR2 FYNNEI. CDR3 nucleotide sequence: TGTGCCAGCAGTGATCCGGGTTTTGGAAACACCATATATTTT. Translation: CASSDPGFGNTIYF.

Here the CDR3 DNA reads TGTGCCAGTAGACGGACTAGCGGGAGGTACTACAATGAGCAGTTCTTC. It translates to CASRRTSGRYYNEQFF. The chain recombines TRBV19 with TRBJ2-1; the match to TRBD2 covers 14 bases. The CDR3 is made up of 16 amino acids. Germline lookup yields CDR1 LNHDA and CDR2 SQIVND (reference sequence). After removal of 6 bases from V and 3 bases from J, the junction contained 4 bases not matched to a gene.

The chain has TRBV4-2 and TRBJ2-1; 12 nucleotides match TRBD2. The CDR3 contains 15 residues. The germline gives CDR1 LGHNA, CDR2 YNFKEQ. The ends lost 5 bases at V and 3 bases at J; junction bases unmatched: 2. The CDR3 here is CASSALAGGYNEQFF. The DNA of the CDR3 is TGTGCCAGCAGCGCACTAGCGGGAGGCTACAATGAGCAGTTCTTC.

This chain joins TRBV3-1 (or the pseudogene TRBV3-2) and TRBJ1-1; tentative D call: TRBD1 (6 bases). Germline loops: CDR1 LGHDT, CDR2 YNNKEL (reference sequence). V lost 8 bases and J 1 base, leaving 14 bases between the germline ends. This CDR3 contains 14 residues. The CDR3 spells CASLAAGANTEAFF. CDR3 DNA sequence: TGTGCCAGCCTAGCGGCGGGGGCGAACACTGAAGCTTTCTTT.

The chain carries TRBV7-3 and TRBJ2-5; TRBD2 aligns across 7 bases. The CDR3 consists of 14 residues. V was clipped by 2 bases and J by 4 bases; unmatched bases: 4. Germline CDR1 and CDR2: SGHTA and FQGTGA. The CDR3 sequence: CASSLAGAGETQYF. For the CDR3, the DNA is TGTGCCAGCAGCTTAGCGGGAGCAGGAGAGACCCAGTACTTC. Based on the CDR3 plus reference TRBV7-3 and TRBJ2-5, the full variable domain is GAGVSQTPSNKVTEKGKYVELRCDPISGHTALYWYRQSLGQGPEFLIYFQGTGAADDSGLPNDRFFAVRPEGSVSTLKIQRTERGDSAVYLCASSLAGAGETQYFGPGTRLLVL.

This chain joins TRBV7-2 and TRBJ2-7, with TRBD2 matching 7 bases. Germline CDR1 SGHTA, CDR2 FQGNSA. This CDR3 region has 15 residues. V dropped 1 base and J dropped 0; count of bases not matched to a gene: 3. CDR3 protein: CASSLDGGSSYEQYF. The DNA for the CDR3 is TGTGCCAGCAGCTTAGACGGGGGGAGCTCCTACGAGCAGTACTTC.

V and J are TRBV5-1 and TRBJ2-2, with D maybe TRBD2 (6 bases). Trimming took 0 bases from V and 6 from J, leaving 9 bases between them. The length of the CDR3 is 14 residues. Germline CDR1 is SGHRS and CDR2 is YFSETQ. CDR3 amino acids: CASSLDGGAGELFF. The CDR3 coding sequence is TGCGCCAGCAGCTTGGATGGAGGGGCCGGGGAGCTGTTTTTT.

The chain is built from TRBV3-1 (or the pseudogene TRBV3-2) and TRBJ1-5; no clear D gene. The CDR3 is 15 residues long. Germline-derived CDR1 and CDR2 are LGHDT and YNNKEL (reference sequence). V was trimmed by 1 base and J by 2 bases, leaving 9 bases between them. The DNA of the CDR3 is TGTGCCAGCAGCCAAGGCGACGGTGGCAATCAGCCCCAGCATTTT. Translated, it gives CASSQGDGGNQPQHF.

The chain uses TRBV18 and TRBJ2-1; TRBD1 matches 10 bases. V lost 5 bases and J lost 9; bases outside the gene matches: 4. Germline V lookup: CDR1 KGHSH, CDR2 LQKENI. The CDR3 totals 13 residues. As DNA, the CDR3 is TGTGCCAGCTCAGGACAGGGGGAGGGTGAGCAGTTCTTC. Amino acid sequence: CASSGQGEGEQFF.

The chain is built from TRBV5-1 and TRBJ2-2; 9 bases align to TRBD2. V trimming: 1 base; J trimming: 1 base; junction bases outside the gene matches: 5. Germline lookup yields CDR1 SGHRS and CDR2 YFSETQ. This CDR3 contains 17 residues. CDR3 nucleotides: TGCGCCAGCAGCTTGATGCTAGCGGGACAGAACACCGGGGAGCTGTTTTTT. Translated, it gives CASSLMLAGQNTGELFF.

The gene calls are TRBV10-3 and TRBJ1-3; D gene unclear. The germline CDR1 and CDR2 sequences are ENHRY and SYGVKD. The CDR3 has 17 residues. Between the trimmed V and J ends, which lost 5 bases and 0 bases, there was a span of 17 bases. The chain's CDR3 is CAISPVSGGDSGNTIYF. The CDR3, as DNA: TGTGCCATCAGTCCGGTATCGGGCGGAGACTCTGGAAACACCATATATTTT.

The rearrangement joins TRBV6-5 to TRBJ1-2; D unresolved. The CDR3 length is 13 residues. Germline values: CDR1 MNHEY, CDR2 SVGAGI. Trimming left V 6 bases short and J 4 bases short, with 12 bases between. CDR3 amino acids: CASRPDGSYGYTF. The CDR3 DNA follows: TGTGCCAGCAGACCCGACGGAAGCTATGGCTACACCTTC.

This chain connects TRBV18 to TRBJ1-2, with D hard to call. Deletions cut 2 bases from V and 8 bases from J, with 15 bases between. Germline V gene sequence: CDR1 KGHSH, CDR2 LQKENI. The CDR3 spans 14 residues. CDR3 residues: CASSPLTGNEGYTF. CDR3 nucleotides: TGTGCCAGCTCACCATTAACGGGGAATGAAGGCTACACCTTC.

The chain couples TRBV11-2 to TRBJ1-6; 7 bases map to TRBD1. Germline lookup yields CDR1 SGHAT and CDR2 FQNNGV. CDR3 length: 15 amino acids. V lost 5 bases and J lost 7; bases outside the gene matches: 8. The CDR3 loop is CASSMGQWANSPLHF. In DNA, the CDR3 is TGTGCCAGCAGCATGGGACAGTGGGCAAATTCACCCCTCCACTTT.

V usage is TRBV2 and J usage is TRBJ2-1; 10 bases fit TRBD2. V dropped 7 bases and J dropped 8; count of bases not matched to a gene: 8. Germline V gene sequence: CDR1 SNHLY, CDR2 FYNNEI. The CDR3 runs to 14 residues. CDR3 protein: CASNGASGSYEQFF. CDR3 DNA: TGTGCCAGCAACGGGGCTAGCGGGAGCTATGAGCAGTTCTTC. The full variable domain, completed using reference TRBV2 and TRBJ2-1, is EPEVTQTPSHQVTQMGQEVILRCVPISNHLYFYWYRQILGQKVEFLVSFYNNEISEKSEIFDDQFSVERPDGSNFTLKIRSTKLEDSAMYFCASNGASGSYEQFFGPGTRLTVL.

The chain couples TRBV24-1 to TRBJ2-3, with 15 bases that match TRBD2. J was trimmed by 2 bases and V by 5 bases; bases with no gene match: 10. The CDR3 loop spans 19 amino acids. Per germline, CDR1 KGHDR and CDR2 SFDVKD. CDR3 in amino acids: CATSGLAGTSGGTTDTQYF. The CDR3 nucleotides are TGTGCCACCAGTGGTTTAGCCGGGACTAGCGGGGGGACCACAGATACGCAGTATTTT.

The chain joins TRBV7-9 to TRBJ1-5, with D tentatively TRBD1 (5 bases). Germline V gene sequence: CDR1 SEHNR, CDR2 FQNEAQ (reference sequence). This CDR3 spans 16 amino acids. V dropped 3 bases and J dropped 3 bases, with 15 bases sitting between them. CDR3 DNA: TGTGCCAGCAGCTTTTCCGGGACGGATAACAATCAGCCCCAGCATTTT. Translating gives CASSFSGTDNNQPQHF.

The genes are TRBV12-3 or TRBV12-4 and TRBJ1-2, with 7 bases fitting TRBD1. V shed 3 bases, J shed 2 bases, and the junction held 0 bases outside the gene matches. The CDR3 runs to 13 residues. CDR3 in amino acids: CASSLTGNYGYTF. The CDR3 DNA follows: TGTGCCAGCAGTTTGACAGGGAACTATGGCTACACCTTC.

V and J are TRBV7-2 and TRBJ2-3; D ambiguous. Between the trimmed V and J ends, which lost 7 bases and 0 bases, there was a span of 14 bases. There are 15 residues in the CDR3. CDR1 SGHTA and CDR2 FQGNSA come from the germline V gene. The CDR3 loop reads CASTPVHPSTDTQYF. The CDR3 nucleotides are TGTGCCAGCACCCCGGTACACCCCAGCACAGATACGCAGTATTTT.

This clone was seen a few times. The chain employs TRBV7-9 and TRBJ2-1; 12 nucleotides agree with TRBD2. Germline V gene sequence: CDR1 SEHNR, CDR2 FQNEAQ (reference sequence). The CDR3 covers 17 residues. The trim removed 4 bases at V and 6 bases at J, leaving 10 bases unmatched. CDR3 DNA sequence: TGTGCCAGCAGCTCCTTCTCGACTAGCGGGAGTCTCAATGAGCAGTTCTTC. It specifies CASSSFSTSGSLNEQFF.

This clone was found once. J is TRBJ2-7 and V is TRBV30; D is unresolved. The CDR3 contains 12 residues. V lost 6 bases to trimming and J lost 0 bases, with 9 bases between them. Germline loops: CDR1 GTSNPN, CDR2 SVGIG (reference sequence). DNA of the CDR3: TGTGCCTGCTTTCCCAGCTCCTACGAGCAGTACTTC. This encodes CACFPSSYEQYF. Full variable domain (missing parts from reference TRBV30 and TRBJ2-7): SQTIHQWPATLVQPVGSPLSLECTVEGTSNPNLYWYRQAAGRGLQLLFYSVGIGQISSEVPQNLSASRPQDRQFILSSKKLLLSDSGFYLCACFPSSYEQYFGPGTRLTVT.

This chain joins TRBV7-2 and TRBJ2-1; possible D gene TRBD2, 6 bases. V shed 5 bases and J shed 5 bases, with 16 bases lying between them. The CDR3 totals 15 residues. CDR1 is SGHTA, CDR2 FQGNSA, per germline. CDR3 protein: CASSVDGSANNEQFF. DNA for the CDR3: TGTGCCAGCAGCGTAGACGGGAGTGCCAACAATGAGCAGTTCTTC.

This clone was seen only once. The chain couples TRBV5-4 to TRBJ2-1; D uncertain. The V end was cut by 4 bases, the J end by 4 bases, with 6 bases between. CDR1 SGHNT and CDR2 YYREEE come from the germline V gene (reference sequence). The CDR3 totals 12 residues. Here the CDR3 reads CASSAYYNEQFF. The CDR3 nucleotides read TGTGCCAGCAGCGCTTATTACAATGAGCAGTTCTTC.